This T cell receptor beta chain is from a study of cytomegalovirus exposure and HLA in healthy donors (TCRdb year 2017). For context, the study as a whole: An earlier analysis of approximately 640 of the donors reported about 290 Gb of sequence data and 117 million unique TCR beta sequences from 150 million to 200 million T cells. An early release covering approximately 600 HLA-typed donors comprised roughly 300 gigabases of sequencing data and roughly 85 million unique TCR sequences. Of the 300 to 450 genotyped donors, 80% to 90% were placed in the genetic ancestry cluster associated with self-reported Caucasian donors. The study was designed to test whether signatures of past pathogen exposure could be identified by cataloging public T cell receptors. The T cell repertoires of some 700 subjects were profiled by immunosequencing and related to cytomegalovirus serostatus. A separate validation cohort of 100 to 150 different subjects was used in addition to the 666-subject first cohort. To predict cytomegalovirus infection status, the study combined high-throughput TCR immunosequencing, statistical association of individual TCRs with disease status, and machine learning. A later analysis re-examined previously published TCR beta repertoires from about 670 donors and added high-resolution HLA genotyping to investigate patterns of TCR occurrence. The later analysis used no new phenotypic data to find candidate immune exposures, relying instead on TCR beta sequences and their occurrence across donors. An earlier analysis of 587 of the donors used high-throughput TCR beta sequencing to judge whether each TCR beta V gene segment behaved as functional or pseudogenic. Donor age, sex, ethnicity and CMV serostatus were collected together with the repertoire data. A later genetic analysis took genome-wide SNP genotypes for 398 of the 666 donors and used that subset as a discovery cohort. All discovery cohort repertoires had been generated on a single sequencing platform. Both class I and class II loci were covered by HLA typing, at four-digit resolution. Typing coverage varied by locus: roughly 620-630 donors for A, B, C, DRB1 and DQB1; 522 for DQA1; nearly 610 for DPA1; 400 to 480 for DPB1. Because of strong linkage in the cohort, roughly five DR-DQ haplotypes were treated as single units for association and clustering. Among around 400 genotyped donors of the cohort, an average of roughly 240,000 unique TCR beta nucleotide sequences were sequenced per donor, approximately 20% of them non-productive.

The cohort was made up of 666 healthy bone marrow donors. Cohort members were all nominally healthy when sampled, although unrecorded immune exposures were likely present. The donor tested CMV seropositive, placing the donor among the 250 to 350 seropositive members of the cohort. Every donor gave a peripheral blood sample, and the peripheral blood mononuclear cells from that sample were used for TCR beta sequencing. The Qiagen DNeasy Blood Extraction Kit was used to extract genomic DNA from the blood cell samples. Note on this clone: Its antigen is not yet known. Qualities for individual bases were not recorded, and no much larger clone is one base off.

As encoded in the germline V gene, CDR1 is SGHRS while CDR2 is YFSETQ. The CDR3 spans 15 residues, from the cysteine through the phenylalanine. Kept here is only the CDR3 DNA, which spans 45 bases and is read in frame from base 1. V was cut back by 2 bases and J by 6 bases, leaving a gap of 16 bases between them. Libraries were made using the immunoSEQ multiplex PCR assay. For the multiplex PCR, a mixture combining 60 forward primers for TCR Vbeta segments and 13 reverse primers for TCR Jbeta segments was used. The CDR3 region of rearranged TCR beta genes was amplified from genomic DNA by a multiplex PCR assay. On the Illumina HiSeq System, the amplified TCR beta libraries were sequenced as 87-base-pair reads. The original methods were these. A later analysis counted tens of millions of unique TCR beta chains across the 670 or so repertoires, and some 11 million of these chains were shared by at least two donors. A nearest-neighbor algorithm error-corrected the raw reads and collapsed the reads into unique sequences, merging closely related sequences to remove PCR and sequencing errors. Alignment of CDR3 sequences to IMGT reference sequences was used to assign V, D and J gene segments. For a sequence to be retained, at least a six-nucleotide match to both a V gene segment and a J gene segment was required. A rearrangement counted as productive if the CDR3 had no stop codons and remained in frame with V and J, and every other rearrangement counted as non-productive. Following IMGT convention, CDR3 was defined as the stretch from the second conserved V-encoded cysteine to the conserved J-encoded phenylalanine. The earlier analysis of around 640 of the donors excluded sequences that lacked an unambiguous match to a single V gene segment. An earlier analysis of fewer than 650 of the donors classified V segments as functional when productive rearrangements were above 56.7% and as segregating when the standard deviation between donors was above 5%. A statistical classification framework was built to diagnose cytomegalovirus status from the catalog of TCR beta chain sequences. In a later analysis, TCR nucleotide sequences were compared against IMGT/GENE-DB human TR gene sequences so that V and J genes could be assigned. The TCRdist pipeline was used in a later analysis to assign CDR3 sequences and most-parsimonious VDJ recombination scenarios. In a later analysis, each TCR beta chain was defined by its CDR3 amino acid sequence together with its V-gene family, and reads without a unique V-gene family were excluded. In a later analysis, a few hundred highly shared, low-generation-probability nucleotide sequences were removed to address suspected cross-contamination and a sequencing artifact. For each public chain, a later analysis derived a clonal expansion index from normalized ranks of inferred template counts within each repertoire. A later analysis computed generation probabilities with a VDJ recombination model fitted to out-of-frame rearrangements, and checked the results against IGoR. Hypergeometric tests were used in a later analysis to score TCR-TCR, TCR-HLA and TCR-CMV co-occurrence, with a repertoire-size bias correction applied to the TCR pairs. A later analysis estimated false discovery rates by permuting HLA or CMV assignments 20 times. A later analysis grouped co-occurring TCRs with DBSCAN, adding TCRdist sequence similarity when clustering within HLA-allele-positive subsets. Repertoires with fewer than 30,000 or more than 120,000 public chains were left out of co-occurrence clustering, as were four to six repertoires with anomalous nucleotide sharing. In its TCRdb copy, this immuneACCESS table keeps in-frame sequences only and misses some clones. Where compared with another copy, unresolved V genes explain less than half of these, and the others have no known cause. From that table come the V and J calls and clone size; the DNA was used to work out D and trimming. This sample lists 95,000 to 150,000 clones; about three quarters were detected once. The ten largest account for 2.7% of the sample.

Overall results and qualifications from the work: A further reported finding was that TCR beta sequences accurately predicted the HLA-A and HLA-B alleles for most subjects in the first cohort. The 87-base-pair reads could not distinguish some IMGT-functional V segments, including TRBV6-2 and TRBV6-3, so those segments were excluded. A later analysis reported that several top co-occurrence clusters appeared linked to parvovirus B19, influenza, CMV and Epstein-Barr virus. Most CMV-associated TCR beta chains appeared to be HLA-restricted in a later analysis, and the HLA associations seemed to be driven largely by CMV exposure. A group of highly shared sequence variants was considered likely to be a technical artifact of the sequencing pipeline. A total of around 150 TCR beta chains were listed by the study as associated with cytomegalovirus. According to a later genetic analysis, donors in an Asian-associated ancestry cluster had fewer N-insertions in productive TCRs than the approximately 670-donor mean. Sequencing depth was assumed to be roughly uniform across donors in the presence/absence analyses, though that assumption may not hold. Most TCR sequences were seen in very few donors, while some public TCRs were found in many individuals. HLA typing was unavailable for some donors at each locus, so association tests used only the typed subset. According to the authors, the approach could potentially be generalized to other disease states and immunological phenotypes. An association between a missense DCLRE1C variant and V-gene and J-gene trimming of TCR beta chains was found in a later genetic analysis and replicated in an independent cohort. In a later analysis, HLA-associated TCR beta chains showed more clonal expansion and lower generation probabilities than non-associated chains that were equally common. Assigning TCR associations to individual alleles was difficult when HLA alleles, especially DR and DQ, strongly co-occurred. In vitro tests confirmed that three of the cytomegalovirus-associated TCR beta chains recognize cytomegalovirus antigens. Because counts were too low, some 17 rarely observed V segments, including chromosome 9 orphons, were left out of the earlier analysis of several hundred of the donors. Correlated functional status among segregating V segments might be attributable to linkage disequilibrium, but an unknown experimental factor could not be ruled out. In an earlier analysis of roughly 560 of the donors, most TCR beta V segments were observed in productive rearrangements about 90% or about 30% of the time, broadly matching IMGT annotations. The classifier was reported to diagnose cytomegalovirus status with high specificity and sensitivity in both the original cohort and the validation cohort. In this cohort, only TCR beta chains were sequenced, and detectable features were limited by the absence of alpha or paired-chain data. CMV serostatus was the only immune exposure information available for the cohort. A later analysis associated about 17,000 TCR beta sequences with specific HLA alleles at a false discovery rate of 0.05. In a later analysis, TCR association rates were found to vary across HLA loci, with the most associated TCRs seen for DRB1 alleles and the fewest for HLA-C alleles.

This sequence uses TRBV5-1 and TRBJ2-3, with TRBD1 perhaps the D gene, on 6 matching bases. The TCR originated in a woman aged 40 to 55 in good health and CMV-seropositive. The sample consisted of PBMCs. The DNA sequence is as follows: TGCGCCAGCAGCTTCTCAGGGGCCCTCGGGGATACGCAGTATTTT. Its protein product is CASSFSGALGDTQYF.